This TCR beta chain was profiled in a study of T-cell reconstitution after alpha-beta-depleted transplantation in children (TCRdb year 2016). Some background on the complete study: Using TCR repertoire profiling, the study followed T-cell immune reconstitution in a quantitative way in children after TCRalphabeta/CD19-depleted allogeneic hematopoietic cell transplantation.

This clonotype has at least ten counts. Its antigen has not been determined. No clone much larger than this one lies a single base away; base qualities are absent. Library construction relied on PCR. Sequencer: Illumina HiSeq 2500. TCR library preparation used molecular barcoding, with unique molecular identifiers applied to normalize quantification of the TCRbeta repertoire. The public reads were reprocessed in TCRdb via fastp at Q25 and MiXCR, keeping in-frame beta chains. When rows share a CDR3 protein, they turn into one entry using the most common DNA and genes. The sample table holds about 640,000 distinct CDR3 sequences, of which around a sixth were seen once. The ten largest clonotypes hold approximately 1% of the sample. Taken from cysteine to phenylalanine, the CDR3 has 11 residues. The only DNA kept is the CDR3, 33 bases in frame from the first base. Between the V and J ends, shortened by 6 bases and 3 bases respectively, the junction contains 7 bases. For CDR1 and CDR2, the germline V gene lists SQVTM and ANQGSEA.

The specimen was PBMCs from the stem cell graft donor, collected from the stem cell graft. The sequence derives from a human donor who donated a stem cell graft to a child with acute myeloid leukemia. This chain joins TRBV29-1 to TRBJ2-3, with no D gene named confidently. The bases are TGCAGCGTCCGGAATACAGATACGCAGTATTTT. Translation gives CSVRNTDTQYF.